The clone carrying this TCR beta chain was seen a few times. The antigen is not known. The CDR3 is 13 amino acids. The V and J ends lost 7 bases and 11 bases respectively, with 20 bases between them. This entry belongs to a study of T cells in Graves' hyperthyroidism and ophthalmopathy. Findings of the study overall: Stable hyperthyroidism was separated from ophthalmopathy by a model based on 13 V-J features. In blood, most of the thyroid clonotypes expanded above 0.001 were also present.

Amplified TCR beta CDR3 regions came from RNA transcripts. First-round RT-PCR with HTBI primers amplified the TCR CDR3 region. TCRdb independently ran MiXCR on the multiplex PCR reads; one entry per CDR3 protein. The table includes around 600,000 distinct CDR3 sequences, about a sixth detected once. Used for diagnoses were clinical symptoms, serum thyroxine and TRAb, thyroid ultrasound and orbital computed tomography. Isolation of PBMCs was performed on approximately 10 ml fresh peripheral blood. The rearrangement uses TRBV12-3 or TRBV12-4 and TRBJ1-1, with D hard to call. The sample consisted of blood. This TCR derives from a woman aged 40-49 years with Graves' ophthalmopathy. CDR3 DNA: TGTGCCAGCAAGCTTGGGGAGGCCCTCGGGGCTTTCTTT. Encoded protein: CASKLGEALGAFF.